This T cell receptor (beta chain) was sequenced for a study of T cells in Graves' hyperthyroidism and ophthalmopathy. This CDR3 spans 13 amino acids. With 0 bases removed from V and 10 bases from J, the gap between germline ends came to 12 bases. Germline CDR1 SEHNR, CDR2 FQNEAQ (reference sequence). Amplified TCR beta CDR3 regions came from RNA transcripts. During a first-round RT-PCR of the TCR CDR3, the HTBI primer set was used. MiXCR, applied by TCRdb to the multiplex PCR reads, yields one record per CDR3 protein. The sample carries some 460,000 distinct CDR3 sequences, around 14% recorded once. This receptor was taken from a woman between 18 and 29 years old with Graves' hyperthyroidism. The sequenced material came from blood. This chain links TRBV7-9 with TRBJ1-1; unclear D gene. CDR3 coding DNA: TGTGCCAGCAGCTTAGCCCGACACCTTCCAGCTTTCTTT. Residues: CASSLARHLPAFF.